This T cell receptor beta chain originates from a study of early T cells in non-severe SARS-CoV-2 infection. TCRdb used MiXCR to reprocess the 5' RACE reads, holding one entry per CDR3 protein. The data contain about 83,000 distinct CDR3 sequences, around 9.3% of them singletons. The CDR3 consists of 12 residues. V was clipped by 2 bases and J by 3 bases, with 5 bases between them. Germline V CDR1 and CDR2: MNHEY, SVGAGI. The sequences come from whole blood, collected at baseline. The TCR originated in an adult who was a healthcare worker with PCR-confirmed SARS-CoV-2 infection or an uninfected control (not recorded which). The rearrangement joins TRBV6-5 to TRBJ2-7, with D perhaps matching TRBD1 (5 bases). The CDR3 loop is CASSYRGYEQYF. The CDR3 DNA sequence: TGTGCCAGCAGTTACAGGGGCTACGAGCAGTACTTC.